One and the same sample provided the 13 T cell receptor beta chains below, sequenced in a study of CD8+CD57+ T cells in acquired aplastic anemia. In patients chosen for sequencing, flow cytometry had shown CD8+CD57+ cell expansion. CDR3 and TCR beta VDJ profiling relied on a genomic DNA template. TCRdb ran MiXCR on the reads and lists one entry per CDR3 protein. The table lists 200,000 or so distinct CDR3 sequences, approximately 50% of them singletons, with approximately 9.4% in the top ten. Sequencing used sorted CD4+, CD8+, or CD8+CD57+ T cells (not recorded which) from PBMCs. The receptor set was obtained from a human donor with aplastic anemia.

The V call is TRBV5-1, the J call TRBJ2-7; D not certain. V gave up 0 bases and J gave up 6 bases, with 13 bases separating them. CDR3 length equals 14 residues. Germline loops: CDR1 SGHRS, CDR2 YFSETQ. CDR3 residues: CASSLAGRRFEQYF. CDR3 DNA: TGCGCCAGCAGCTTGGCGGGTAGAAGGTTCGAGCAGTACTTC.

This clonotype was picked up a small number of times. The gene calls are TRBV10-3 and TRBJ1-6; D perhaps matches TRBD1 (6 bases). V lost 6 bases and J lost 8, with 23 bases in between. Germline loops: CDR1 ENHRY, CDR2 SYGVKD. The length of the CDR3 is 17 residues. The CDR3 loop reads CAISSPNTGITDSPLHF. CDR3 nucleotide sequence: TGTGCCATCAGCTCGCCTAATACAGGGATAACGGATTCACCCCTCCACTTT.

The chain couples TRBV19 to TRBJ1-6; 7 nucleotides line up with TRBD1. CDR3 size: 14 residues. Losses at the gene ends were 6 bases for V and 7 bases for J; bases not matched to a gene: 6. Germline V gene lookup returns CDR1 LNHDA and CDR2 SQIVND (reference sequence). The CDR3, as DNA: TGTGCCAGTAGCCGACAGGGTATGAATTCACCCCTCCACTTT. This gives the protein CASSRQGMNSPLHF.

V is TRBV24-1 and J is TRBJ2-3; 11 bases are a match to TRBD1. CDR1 and CDR2 from the germline V gene are KGHDR and SFDVKD. This CDR3 contains 16 residues. V gave up 10 bases and J gave up 1 base; unmatched junction bases: 9. This CDR3 is CATSTGQGAGTDTQYF. CDR3 nucleotide sequence: TGTGCCACATCTACAGGACAGGGGGCGGGCACAGATACGCAGTATTTT.

Note on this clonotype: The junction and the germline gene differ at one end; a read error may be behind it. The chain is built from TRBV7-7 and TRBJ2-1; 10 nucleotides align to TRBD1. Germline CDR1 is SSHAT and CDR2 is FNYEAQ (reference sequence). This CDR3 comprises 15 residues. In DNA form, the CDR3 reads TGTGCTAGCAGCTGGGGGACAGGGGCGTTCAATGAGCAGTTCTTC. Translation: CASSWGTGAFNEQFF.

The chain joins TRBV20-1 to TRBJ2-1, with D tentatively TRBD2 (6 bases). Germline CDR1 is DFQATT and CDR2 is SNEGSKA (reference sequence). The CDR3 is made up of 15 amino acids. V lost 0 bases, J lost 6 bases, and 15 bases lay in between. The CDR3 DNA follows: TGCAGTGCTAGAGATCGGGCGGGAATCTTCAATGAGCAGTTCTTC. The encoded protein is CSARDRAGIFNEQFF.

The genes are TRBV20-1 and TRBJ2-5; D assignment may be TRBD1 or TRBD2 (5 bases each). CDR1 and CDR2 from the germline V gene are DFQATT and SNEGSKA (reference sequence). This CDR3 contains 14 residues. With 6 bases removed from V and 5 bases from J, the gap between germline ends came to 19 bases. As DNA, the CDR3 is TGCAGTGCCCGCGGTCTGGGGGAGTGGGAGACCCAGTACTTC. It yields the protein CSARGLGEWETQYF.

J is TRBJ2-1 and V is TRBV9; no definite D call. CDR1 is SGDLS and CDR2 is YYNGEE in the germline V gene. This CDR3 is built from 14 residues. V was trimmed by 0 bases and J by 7 bases, leaving 11 bases between them. The CDR3: CASSVGVVSNEQFF. CDR3 DNA: TGTGCCAGCAGCGTAGGGGTGGTTTCAAATGAGCAGTTCTTC.

The chain is built from TRBV10-3 and TRBJ1-2; possibly TRBD1 for D (6 bases). CDR1 and CDR2 from the germline V gene are ENHRY and SYGVKD. The CDR3 extends over 13 amino acids. Trimming left V 6 bases short and J 3 bases short, with 11 bases between. The CDR3, as DNA: TGTGCCATCAGGGAGAGGACAGACTATGGCTACACCTTC. Its translation is CAIRERTDYGYTF.

This rearrangement joins TRBV7-2 to TRBJ2-7, with D uncertain. The V gene's germline CDR1 is SGHTA and CDR2 FQGNSA. The CDR3 covers 12 residues. V was pared by 2 bases and J by 4 bases, with 6 bases between. In DNA, the CDR3 is TGTGCCAGCAGCTTATATGGGTACGAGCAGTACTTC. Its protein product is CASSLYGYEQYF.

This chain links TRBV24-1 with TRBJ2-3; D gene uncertain. The CDR3 length is 12 residues. Germline CDR1 is KGHDR and CDR2 is SFDVKD. Trimming shortened V by 4 bases and J by 6 bases, and 7 bases separated the two germline ends. The CDR3: CATSETVDTQYF. CDR3 nucleotides: TGTGCCACCAGTGAAACGGTGGATACGCAGTATTTT.

This clonotype appeared many times. One end of the junction does not line up with germline, which may come from a read error. V usage is TRBV5-1 and J usage is TRBJ1-1; D ambiguous. CDR3 length: 12 residues. Germline lookup yields CDR1 SGHRS and CDR2 YFSETQ. CDR3 nucleotide sequence: TGTGCCAGCTCCCGCATGAACACTGAAGCTTTCTTT. It codes for CASSRMNTEAFF.

This clonotype occurred many times. The CDR3 here is CASSPARPTEAFF. The DNA of the CDR3 is TGTGCCAGCAGCCCTGCCCGGCCCACTGAAGCTTTCTTT. The chain carries TRBV7-6 and TRBJ1-1, with D hard to call. The CDR3 consists of 13 residues. CDR1 SGHVS and CDR2 FNYEAQ come from the germline V gene. With 5 bases removed from V and 4 bases from J, the gap between germline ends came to 11 bases.